Detailed here is one TCR beta chain. Antigen: not known. The data are from a study of naive and memory T cell subsets. Study results and caveats: Possibly reflecting memory cells re-expressing CD45RA, a few larger clonotypes occurred in naive repertoires, especially CD8.

Cells stained for CD3, CD4, CD8, CD45RA, CD27 and viability were sorted into four CD45RA/CD27 subsets. The V segment lost 6 bases and the J segment 6 bases; nucleotides outside the gene matches: 4. CDR3 length: 13 residues. From germline, CDR1 is SNHLY and CDR2 FYNNEI. Both TRBC1 and TRBC2 were covered by a beta constant-region primer of two equimolar oligonucleotides. Four rounds of PCR amplified the ligated cDNA using nested alpha and beta constant-region primers plus SP2. A 12-nucleotide UMI and the SP2 primer were added to the cDNA 3' end by oligonucleotide ligation. TCRdb itself ran the UMI-ligation and nested PCR reads through MiXCR, one entry per CDR3 protein. The sample carries just over 80,000 distinct CDR3 sequences, 9% recorded once.

The origin of this receptor is a human donor in good health. The sequenced sample was naive CD8+ T cells from blood. The chain carries TRBV2 and TRBJ2-1; TRBD1 matches 8 bases. The DNA of the CDR3 is TGTGCCAGCAGCACCACAGGGGGCAATGAGCAGTTCTTC. Its protein product is CASSTTGGNEQFF.